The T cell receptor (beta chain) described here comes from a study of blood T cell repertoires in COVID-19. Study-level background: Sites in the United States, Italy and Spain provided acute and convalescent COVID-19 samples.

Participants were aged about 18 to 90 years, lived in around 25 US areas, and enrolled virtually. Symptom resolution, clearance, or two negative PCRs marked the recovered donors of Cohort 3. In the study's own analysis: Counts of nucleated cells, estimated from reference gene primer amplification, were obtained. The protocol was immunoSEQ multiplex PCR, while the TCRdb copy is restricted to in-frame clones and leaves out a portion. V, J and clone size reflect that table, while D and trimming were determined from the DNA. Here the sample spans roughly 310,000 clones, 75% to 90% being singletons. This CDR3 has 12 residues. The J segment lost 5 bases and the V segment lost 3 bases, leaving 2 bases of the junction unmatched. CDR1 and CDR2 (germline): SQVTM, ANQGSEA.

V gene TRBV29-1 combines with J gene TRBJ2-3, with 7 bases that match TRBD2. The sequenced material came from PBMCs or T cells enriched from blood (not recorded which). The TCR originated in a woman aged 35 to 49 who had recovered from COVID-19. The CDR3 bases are TGCAGCGTTGAGAGCGGGGAAGATACGCAGTATTTT. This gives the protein CSVESGEDTQYF.